Shown below are 17 T cell receptor beta chains from a single sample sequenced in a study of vaccination and CD4 T cells after COVID-19. An Oncomine TCR Beta short-read assay was used to sequence the DNA from cultured CD4+ T cells. TCRdb re-called the PCR reads with MiXCR, one entry per CDR3 protein. The data hold 20,000 or so distinct CDR3 sequences, with approximately 42% observed a single time. Their recognized antigens are unknown. Specified time point: late sampling 161 to 241 days after vaccination in a few convalescent patients. The treatment was: roughly 10-day PBMC culture with coronavirus spike peptide pools or control peptides (ViraFEST assay). The material was CD4+ T cells from blood, cultured in vitro, obtained about 7 months after SARS-CoV-2 vaccination. These receptors were obtained from a human donor who had recovered from COVID-19.

The chain employs TRBV6-1 and TRBJ2-3, with 9 bases lining up with TRBD1. Germline lookup yields CDR1 MNHNS and CDR2 SASEGT. The V and J ends lost 4 bases and 6 bases, in that order; junction bases with no gene match: 5. This CDR3 has 14 residues. CDR3 loop: CASSAGTGPDTQYF. DNA for the CDR3: TGTGCCAGCAGTGCCGGGACAGGGCCGGATACGCAGTATTTT.

Only a few counts were recorded for this clonotype. The J gene is TRBJ2-5, the V gene TRBV10-3; perhaps TRBD1 as D (5 bases). Germline lookup yields CDR1 ENHRY and CDR2 SYGVKD. This CDR3 has 13 residues. V was cut by 6 bases and J by 4 bases, with 12 bases left in between. CDR3 DNA sequence: TGTGCCATCAGCAACTCTAGGGGAGAGACCCAGTACTTC. This gives the protein CAISNSRGETQYF.

This clonotype was seen a handful of times. The rearrangement links TRBV6-1 to TRBJ2-7, with no clear D. CDR1 is MNHNS, CDR2 SASEGT, per germline. The V end lost 4 bases, the J end lost 9 bases, and 16 bases lay between the germline ends. CDR3 length: 13 amino acids. The CDR3 loop reads CASSVYTNMGQYF. CDR3 coding DNA: TGTGCCAGCAGTGTATATACCAACATGGGGCAGTACTTC.

This clonotype has more than one count but fewer than ten. A junction end diverges from the germline sequence, so it may reflect a read error. The genes are TRBV10-3 and TRBJ2-1; no clear D gene. From germline, CDR1 is ENHRY and CDR2 SYGVKD. The CDR3 is 11 amino acids. The CDR3 bases are TGTGCCATCGGTGAACGCAATGAGCAGTTCTTC. Encoded protein: CAIGERNEQFF.

J is TRBJ1-6 and V is TRBV29-1; TRBD1 is a possible D gene (6 bases). CDR1 is SQVTM, CDR2 ANQGSEA, per germline. The CDR3 length is 13 residues. Trimming took 4 bases from V and 6 from J, leaving 10 bases between them. The CDR3 bases are TGCAGCGTTGTGGACAGCGCTAATTCACCCCTCCACTTT. Encoded protein: CSVVDSANSPLHF.

J is TRBJ2-2 and V is TRBV20-1; D gene unclear. Germline CDR1 DFQATT, CDR2 SNEGSKA (reference sequence). The CDR3 is 13 amino acids. Trimming cost V 3 bases and J 6 bases, with 11 bases left between them. The CDR3 DNA follows: TGCAGTGCTAGGCCCCCAAGAGCCGGGGAGCTGTTTTTT. Encoded protein: CSARPPRAGELFF.

There are a few counts of this clonotype. This rearrangement joins TRBV6-2 or TRBV6-3 to TRBJ2-1; 8 nucleotides agree with TRBD2. Per the germline V gene, CDR1 is MNHEY and CDR2 is SVGEGT. CDR3 length: 15 residues. V was clipped by 6 bases and J by 6 bases; unmatched bases: 10. The CDR3 protein is CASSHEIAGSNEQFF. Here the CDR3 DNA reads TGTGCCAGCAGCCATGAGATAGCGGGATCCAATGAGCAGTTCTTC.

In this sample, this clonotype turned up a few times. This chain connects TRBV6-1 to TRBJ1-2, with 10 bases lining up with TRBD1. From germline, CDR1 is MNHNS and CDR2 SASEGT. Germline trimming cut 2 bases from V and 7 bases from J; bases unmatched to any gene: 1. The CDR3 is made up of 13 amino acids. CDR3 sequence (DNA): TGTGCCAGCAGTGAATGGGACAGGGGTGGCTACACCTTC. It encodes CASSEWDRGGYTF.

This clonotype was seen a few times. Here the CDR3 reads CASSRRTDPRDQPQHF. CDR3 in DNA: TGTGCCAGCAGCCGTAGGACAGACCCTAGGGATCAGCCCCAGCATTTT. The chain employs TRBV7-8 and TRBJ1-5; TRBD1 might be the D (6 bases). V gave up 5 bases and J gave up 5 bases, with 19 bases separating them. The CDR3 loop spans 16 amino acids. Germline CDR1 and CDR2: SGHVS and FQNEAQ. Drawing the rest from reference TRBV7-8 and TRBJ1-5, the complete variable domain is GAGVSQSPRYKVAKRGQDVALRCDPISGHVSLFWYQQALGQGPEFLTYFQNEAQLDKSGLPSDRFFAERPEGSVSTLKIQRTQQEDSAVYLCASSRRTDPRDQPQHFGDGTRLSIL.

This clonotype was observed a handful of times. V gene TRBV11-3 combines with J gene TRBJ2-1; the D is unclear. CDR3 length: 13 amino acids. Trimming removed 2 bases from V and 0 bases from J, with 2 bases in between. Germline CDR1 SGHNT, CDR2 YENEEA. The CDR3 loop reads CASSLNSYNEQFF. The CDR3 bases are TGTGCCAGCAGCTTAAACTCCTACAATGAGCAGTTCTTC.

This clonotype was picked up a small number of times. V and J are TRBV20-1 and TRBJ2-2; maybe TRBD2 (5 bases). CDR3 length: 13 residues. Germline V lookup: CDR1 DFQATT, CDR2 SNEGSKA (reference sequence). Trimming shortened V by 4 bases and J by 1 base, and 7 bases separated the two germline ends. The CDR3 reads CSATGGNTGELFF. CDR3 nucleotides: TGCAGTGCTACCGGAGGGAACACCGGGGAGCTGTTTTTT.

The chain employs TRBV28 and TRBJ1-2; no reliable D call. The CDR3 has 12 amino acids. Between the trimmed V and J ends, which lost 2 bases and 8 bases, there was a span of 9 bases. The germline CDR1 and CDR2 sequences are MDHEN and SYDVKM. CDR3 loop: CASSLGDGGYTF. As DNA, the CDR3 is TGTGCCAGCAGTTTAGGGGATGGGGGCTACACCTTC.

The rearrangement joins TRBV6-1 to TRBJ2-5, with D perhaps TRBD2 (6 bases). Trimming took 9 bases from V and 5 from J, leaving 28 bases between them. The CDR3 length is 17 residues. Germline values: CDR1 MNHNS, CDR2 SASEGT. The CDR3 DNA reads as TGTGCCAGTCGACCTGGAGGGCCTCTACGGTTAATTGAGACCCAGTACTTC. Residues: CASRPGGPLRLIETQYF.

This clonotype was seen just once. The V call is TRBV6-5, the J call TRBJ2-1, with 10 bases identical to TRBD1. V was clipped by 4 bases and J by 1 base; unmatched bases: 10. The CDR3 runs to 18 residues. The germline CDR1 and CDR2 sequences are MNHEY and SVGAGI. CDR3 sequence reads: CASSSDRGRVQSYNEQFF. CDR3 DNA: TGTGCCAGCAGTTCCGACAGGGGGCGCGTCCAGTCCTACAATGAGCAGTTCTTC.

This chain's CDR3 is CASSQDWGARLEDTQYF. The CDR3, as DNA: TGCGCCAGCAGCCAAGATTGGGGGGCAAGACTCGAGGATACGCAGTATTTT. V usage is TRBV4-3 and J usage is TRBJ2-3; D is tentatively TRBD1 or TRBD2 (6 bases each). The germline CDR1 and CDR2 sequences are LGHNA and YSLEER. Trimming cost V 0 bases and J 6 bases, with 19 bases left between them. The CDR3 is 17 residues long.

The chain links TRBV7-9 to TRBJ2-7; possible D gene TRBD2, 5 bases. Germline V gene sequence: CDR1 SEHNR, CDR2 FQNEAQ (reference sequence). V was trimmed by 4 bases and J by 0 bases, leaving 19 bases between them. The CDR3 length is 17 residues. CDR3: CASSSTAGPGVSYEQYF. DNA for the CDR3: TGTGCCAGCAGCTCGACCGCCGGGCCCGGGGTCTCCTACGAGCAGTACTTC. Drawing the rest from reference TRBV7-9 and TRBJ2-7, the complete variable domain is DTGVSQNPRHKITKRGQNVTFRCDPISEHNRLYWYRQTLGQGPEFLTYFQNEAQLEKSRLLSDRFSAERPKGSFSTLEIQRTEQGDSAMYLCASSSTAGPGVSYEQYFGPGTRLTVT.

V gene TRBV5-1 combines with J gene TRBJ2-1; 9 nucleotides match TRBD1. Germline-derived CDR1 and CDR2 are SGHRS and YFSETQ. V trimming: 0 bases; J trimming: 6 bases; junction bases outside the gene matches: 4. This CDR3 region has 15 residues. CDR3 sequence: CASSLVGTGTNEQFF. The CDR3 coding sequence is TGCGCCAGCAGCTTGGTGGGGACAGGGACCAATGAGCAGTTCTTC.